The present entry profiles one T cell receptor beta chain with its context. The ends were cut back, 5 bases at V and 0 bases at J, with 10 bases in the middle. The CDR3 runs to 14 residues. Germline V CDR1 and CDR2: SEHNR, FQNEAQ (reference sequence). The Seattle site enrolled patients during active infection and followed them longitudinally. This record belongs to a study of blood T cell repertoires in COVID-19. Study overall: COVID-19 samples, acute and convalescent, were from the United States, Italy and Spain. PBMCs, B-cell-depleted T cells, or T cells provided the cDNA or gDNA that made up the material.

Source study methods: Reference gene primer amplification yielded estimated nucleated cell counts. Sequenced by immunoSEQ multiplex PCR; TCRdb stores in-frame clones only, minus some. That table furnishes V, J and clone size, whereas the DNA furnished D and trimming. The sample contains 300,000 or so clones, 91% of which appear only once. The TCR sequence derives from a woman aged 30 to 39 with COVID-19, enrolled during active disease. Specimen: peripheral blood. V usage is TRBV7-9 and J usage is TRBJ1-1; maybe TRBD1 (6 bases). CDR3 DNA sequence: TGTGCCAGCAGCACCGGACAGCTGAACACTGAAGCTTTCTTT. Translating gives CASSTGQLNTEAFF.